One and the same sample provided the 7 T cell receptor beta chains below, sequenced in a study of response to subunit inactivated influenza vaccine. TCRdb re-called the RT-PCR reads with MiXCR, one entry per CDR3 protein. The sample lists about 700,000 distinct CDR3 sequences, about 15% occurring once. Sequencing used PBMCs from blood, obtained roughly 2 weeks before vaccination. The receptors stem from a man aged 45-65 years who received an inactivated influenza vaccine.

V and J are TRBV7-2 and TRBJ1-2; no firm D call. V was cut by 0 bases and J by 1 base, with 9 bases left in between. The length of the CDR3 is 15 residues. The germline V gene encodes CDR1 SGHTA and CDR2 FQGNSA. CDR3 DNA sequence: TGTGCCAGCAGCTTAGCGCTTGTAGTTAACTATGGCTACACCTTC. This translates into CASSLALVVNYGYTF.

In its sample, this clonotype was seen a few times. The J gene is TRBJ2-5, the V gene TRBV4-2, with 10 bases aligning to TRBD2. The CDR3 has 17 residues. The germline gives CDR1 LGHNA, CDR2 YNFKEQ. The trim removed 0 bases at V and 2 bases at J, leaving 6 bases unmatched. CDR3 residues: CASSQDRASGGQETQYF. DNA of the CDR3: TGTGCCAGCAGCCAAGATCGGGCTAGCGGGGGACAAGAGACCCAGTACTTC.

Only a few counts were recorded for this clonotype. The CDR3 DNA sequence: TGTGCCAGCAGTCAGGGTCGCAATGAGCAGTTCTTC. This encodes CASSQGRNEQFF. V and J are TRBV6-2 or TRBV6-3 and TRBJ2-1; TRBD1 is a possible D gene (5 bases). This CDR3 is 12 amino acids long. The germline V gene has CDR1 MNHEY and CDR2 SVGEGT. The V end lost 5 bases, the J end lost 6 bases, and 8 bases lay between the germline ends.

The CDR3 region is CSASPAAPDTQYF. The DNA for the CDR3 is TGCAGTGCTAGTCCAGCGGCTCCAGATACGCAGTATTTT. The rearrangement links TRBV20-1 to TRBJ2-3, with a weak D call TRBD2 (5 bases). CDR1 and CDR2 from the germline V gene are DFQATT and SNEGSKA (reference sequence). V was cut by 3 bases and J by 4 bases, with 11 bases left in between. This CDR3 has 13 residues.

This chain connects TRBV7-9 to TRBJ2-3, with D maybe TRBD2 (6 bases). This CDR3 has 14 amino acids. Germline lookup yields CDR1 SEHNR and CDR2 FQNEAQ (reference sequence). V was clipped by 2 bases and J by 6 bases, with 12 bases between them. This CDR3 reads CASSLYSGGDTQYF. The CDR3 nucleotides are TGTGCCAGCAGCTTATATAGCGGTGGGGATACGCAGTATTTT.

This clonotype was counted a few times. The chain couples TRBV6-2 or TRBV6-3 to TRBJ2-2; D ambiguous. Germline loops: CDR1 MNHEY, CDR2 SVGEGT. Trimming removed 6 bases at V and 6 bases at J, with 14 bases between. The CDR3 covers 14 residues. This chain's CDR3 is CASRKSSAPGELFF. The CDR3 nucleotides read TGTGCCAGCAGAAAATCGTCGGCCCCCGGGGAGCTGTTTTTT.

This clonotype was counted between two and nine times. The chain carries TRBV7-9 and TRBJ2-3; D might be TRBD1 (6 bases). This CDR3 is 15 amino acids long. Germline assignment: CDR1 SEHNR and CDR2 FQNEAQ (reference sequence). V was pared by 5 bases and J by 0 bases, with 12 bases between. This CDR3 reads CASSTGQLSTDTQYF. Here the CDR3 DNA reads TGTGCCAGCAGCACTGGACAGTTAAGCACAGATACGCAGTATTTT.